Listed below are T cell receptor beta chains from one sample, sequenced in a study of breast tumors, draining lymph nodes, adjacent tissues. TCRdb recomputed calls from the multiplex PCR reads with MiXCR, one row per CDR3 protein. The sample carries about 200,000 distinct CDR3 sequences, approximately 33% recorded once. Specimen: axillary lymph node tissue. These receptors were collected from a female donor with breast cancer. Some clones in this sample may be carry-over from other donors' samples. Each CDR3 is given with its conserved first and last residue. Rows give clone size only sometimes, using once, few, many, or a class for an expanded clone.

cdr3_length: 12
clone_size: -
v_call: TRBV6-1
cdr3_aa: CASSERRGAYTF

cdr3_length: 15
clone_size: many
v_call: TRBV19
cdr3_aa: CASSIYGEGSYGYTF

cdr3_length: 12
clone_size: many
v_call: TRBV7-2
cdr3_aa: CASSDLGVEQFF

cdr3_length: 16
clone_size: many
v_call: TRBV7-3
cdr3_aa: CASSLTGGGAKNEQFF

cdr3_length: 12
clone_size: many
v_call: TRBV28
cdr3_aa: CASLTGAYGYTF

cdr3_length: 17
clone_size: -
v_call: TRBV6-4
cdr3_aa: CASSHSKWSSGRKTQYF

cdr3_length: 19
clone_size: many
v_call: TRBV19
cdr3_aa: CASSSLTSGRAGSYNEQFF

cdr3_length: 14
clone_size: -
v_call: TRBV29-1
cdr3_aa: CSQGSGRAGNEQFF

cdr3_length: 14
clone_size: -
v_call: TRBV10-3
cdr3_aa: CAISLNRGNEKLFF

cdr3_length: 13
clone_size: -
v_call: TRBV11-2
cdr3_aa: CASSLWGNQPQHF

cdr3_length: 12
clone_size: -
v_call: TRBV19
cdr3_aa: CASSRQGSPLHF

cdr3_length: 15
clone_size: -
v_call: TRBV28
cdr3_aa: CASSLVASGNTEAFF

cdr3_length: 14
clone_size: -
v_call: TRBV18
cdr3_aa: CASSPSKNTGELFF

cdr3_length: 13
clone_size: many
v_call: TRBV11-3
cdr3_aa: CASSLRGGTEAFF

cdr3_length: 16
clone_size: many
v_call: TRBV7-8
cdr3_aa: CASSRTRQGAGQPQHF

cdr3_length: 13
clone_size: many
v_call: TRBV2
cdr3_aa: CASRGSGNQPQHF

cdr3_length: 15
clone_size: many
v_call: TRBV20-1
cdr3_aa: CSAQGWSGPTDTQYF

cdr3_length: 15
clone_size: many
v_call: TRBV30
cdr3_aa: CAWSVRHSSGNTIYF

cdr3_length: 15
clone_size: many
v_call: TRBV6-5
cdr3_aa: CASSYSLKGYNEQFF

cdr3_length: 15
clone_size: -
v_call: TRBV24-1
cdr3_aa: CAGSLPIGGNQPQHF

cdr3_length: 15
clone_size: -
v_call: TRBV10-1
cdr3_aa: CASSEFRQGPYGYTF

cdr3_length: 11
clone_size: many
v_call: TRBV5-6
cdr3_aa: CASSLGPTQYF

cdr3_length: 22
clone_size: -
v_call: TRBV28
cdr3_aa: CASSSIYPGTSGRIAQNNEQFF

cdr3_length: 18
clone_size: once
v_call: TRBV19
cdr3_aa: CASSNGLGRGSGANVLTF

cdr3_length: 15
clone_size: -
v_call: TRBV20-1
cdr3_aa: CSASTRGFDNSPLHF

cdr3_length: 14
clone_size: -
v_call: TRBV2
cdr3_aa: CARDQDQGFYGYTF

cdr3_length: 15
clone_size: -
v_call: TRBV12-3/TRBV12-4
cdr3_aa: CASSSGGNPYNEQYF

cdr3_length: 12
clone_size: -
v_call: TRBV2
cdr3_aa: CASGGDTDTQYF

cdr3_length: 16
clone_size: -
v_call: TRBV28
cdr3_aa: CASRSTSGRANNEQFF

cdr3_length: 16
clone_size: many
v_call: TRBV4-2
cdr3_aa: CASSQVAGQLQETQYF

cdr3_length: 12
clone_size: many
v_call: TRBV20-1
cdr3_aa: CSAKGARYGYTF

cdr3_length: 14
clone_size: many
v_call: TRBV7-9
cdr3_aa: CASYSGHPYNEQFF

cdr3_length: 13
clone_size: -
v_call: TRBV29-1
cdr3_aa: CSVAGGPNEKLFF

cdr3_length: 15
clone_size: -
v_call: TRBV6-1
cdr3_aa: CASRGDIGAKNIQYF

cdr3_length: 10
clone_size: many
v_call: TRBV5-1
cdr3_aa: CASMGNEQYF

cdr3_length: 23
clone_size: -
v_call: TRBV2
cdr3_aa: CASSERGATSSPLDPSTLLAQHF

cdr3_length: 14
clone_size: many
v_call: TRBV7-6
cdr3_aa: CASSLTGLGKTQYF

cdr3_length: 17
clone_size: many
v_call: TRBV20-1
cdr3_aa: CSARDLALAGAGETQYF

cdr3_length: 15
clone_size: -
v_call: TRBV20-1
cdr3_aa: CSASAQGANSYEQYF

cdr3_length: 15
clone_size: many
v_call: TRBV20-1
cdr3_aa: CSAPRGGAGTDTQYF

cdr3_length: 16
clone_size: many
v_call: TRBV5-6
cdr3_aa: CASSASSLGQQETQYF